One and the same sample provided the 20 T cell receptor beta chains below, sequenced in a study of blood T cell repertoires in COVID-19. Repertoires were generated with immunoSEQ multiplex PCR, while TCRdb's copy carries only in-frame clones and drops some. The repertoire holds 200,000 or so clones, almost 90% seen once, with 2.7% in the top ten. What was sequenced was peripheral blood. These receptors were collected from a woman aged 55-69 years with acute or convalescent COVID-19.

The chain carries TRBV2 and TRBJ1-1; 10 nucleotides agree with TRBD1. There are 15 residues in the CDR3. Germline CDR1 is SNHLY and CDR2 is FYNNEI. V lost 8 bases, J lost 2 bases, and 8 bases stayed unmatched. CDR3 DNA sequence: TGTGCCAGCCGCTGGAGACAGGGGGCAAACACTGAAGCTTTCTTT. As protein: CASRWRQGANTEAFF.

The chain couples TRBV5-1 to TRBJ1-1; no reliable D call. Per germline, CDR1 SGHRS and CDR2 YFSETQ. This CDR3 region has 16 residues. Trimming cost V 0 bases and J 5 bases, with 17 bases left between them. CDR3 sequence: CASSLGVRGRMTEAFF. DNA for the CDR3: TGCGCCAGCAGCTTGGGTGTTCGGGGTCGTATGACTGAAGCTTTCTTT.

The V gene is TRBV19, the J gene TRBJ2-3; 7 bases fit TRBD2. CDR1 LNHDA and CDR2 SQIVND come from the germline V gene (reference sequence). The CDR3 sequence is 14 residues long. The ends lost 1 base at V and 6 bases at J; junction bases unmatched: 4. The chain's CDR3 is CASSIGGGVDTQYF. The DNA of the CDR3 is TGTGCCAGTAGTATAGGTGGGGGGGTTGATACGCAGTATTTT.

The chain links TRBV24-1 to TRBJ1-5; tentative D call: TRBD1 (5 bases). Trimming shortened V by 4 bases and J by 4 bases, and 10 bases separated the two germline ends. The CDR3 loop spans 14 amino acids. Germline V gene sequence: CDR1 KGHDR, CDR2 SFDVKD. In nucleotides, the CDR3 is TGTGCCACCAGTGAGGGGACTTTAAATCAGCCCCAGCATTTT. Protein product: CATSEGTLNQPQHF.

This clone was found a few times. V is TRBV30 and J is TRBJ1-2; D is unclear. Deletions cut 1 base from V and 4 bases from J, with 13 bases between. Per germline, CDR1 GTSNPN and CDR2 SVGIG (reference sequence). The CDR3 sequence is 14 residues long. The CDR3: CAWSASLATYGYTF. The CDR3 nucleotides read TGTGCCTGGAGTGCTAGCCTGGCCACCTATGGCTACACCTTC.

In this sample, this clone turned up a few times. The CDR3 nucleotides are TGTGCCAGCACCCGACCCTTAGGGGGGGGCACCGGGGAGCTGTTTTTT. Residues: CASTRPLGGGTGELFF. The genes are TRBV5-5 and TRBJ2-2, with D perhaps matching TRBD2 (7 bases). Trimming left V 6 bases short and J 4 bases short, with 19 bases between. CDR3 length: 16 residues. The V gene's germline CDR1 is SGHKS and CDR2 YYEKEE (reference sequence).

This chain uses TRBV6-6 with TRBJ1-3, with 10 bases fitting TRBD1. There are 15 residues in the CDR3. Germline lookup yields CDR1 MNHNY and CDR2 SVGAGI (reference sequence). J gave up 3 bases and V 3 bases, and 2 bases lay outside the gene matches. The CDR3 loop is CASSYGQGGGNTIYF. The DNA for the CDR3 is TGTGCCAGCAGTTATGGACAGGGGGGTGGAAACACCATATATTTT.

The rearrangement uses TRBV3-1 (or the pseudogene TRBV3-2) and TRBJ1-4, with TRBD1 as a possible D gene (6 bases). This CDR3 region has 12 residues. V lost 5 bases and J 13 bases, leaving 14 bases between the germline ends. Germline V CDR1 and CDR2: LGHDT, YNNKEL (reference sequence). In DNA, the CDR3 is TGTGCCAGCAGCAAGGTCTCGACAGGACTGTTTTTT. Amino acids: CASSKVSTGLFF.

V usage is TRBV10-3 and J usage is TRBJ2-3; the D gene is possibly TRBD2 (6 bases). The CDR3 runs 12 residues. V shed 9 bases and J shed 2 bases, with 9 bases lying between them. Germline V lookup: CDR1 ENHRY, CDR2 SYGVKD. The CDR3 reads CAIRGSTDTQYF. DNA for the CDR3: TGTGCCATACGGGGGTCCACAGATACGCAGTATTTT.

This clone was seen once. The chain employs TRBV19 and TRBJ2-3; 7 bases match TRBD2. The CDR3 contains 16 residues. Germline CDR1 reads LNHDA; CDR2 reads SQIVND (reference sequence). After removal of 3 bases from V and 9 bases from J, the junction contained 15 bases not matched to a gene. The CDR3 sequence: CASSIRKGLSGPTQYF. DNA of the CDR3: TGTGCCAGTAGTATCCGGAAGGGACTAAGTGGGCCGACGCAGTATTTT.

The chain has TRBV15 and TRBJ2-5, with D possibly TRBD1 on 5 matching bases. Germline V gene lookup returns CDR1 LNHNV and CDR2 YYDKDF (reference sequence). Trimming cost V 1 base and J 6 bases, with 12 bases left between them. The CDR3 has 14 amino acids. The CDR3 bases are TGTGCCACCAGCAGAGTAGGGGCTTTGAAGACCCAGTACTTC. Amino acids: CATSRVGALKTQYF.

The CDR3 spells CASSQAPGGTTEAFF. For the CDR3, the DNA is TGCGCCAGCAGCCAAGCCCCAGGGGGTACCACTGAAGCTTTCTTT. The V and J genes are TRBV4-1 and TRBJ1-1; 7 bases are a match to TRBD1. This CDR3 has 15 amino acids. The J segment lost 4 bases and the V segment lost 1 base, leaving 6 bases of the junction unmatched. The germline CDR1 and CDR2 sequences are MGHRA and YSYEKL.

The chain couples TRBV5-1 to TRBJ2-1, with TRBD2 matching over 9 bases. Germline V gene lookup returns CDR1 SGHRS and CDR2 YFSETQ. The CDR3 has 18 residues. J lost 0 bases, V lost 3 bases, and 10 bases had no gene match. The CDR3 nucleotides read TGCGCCAGCAGCTCTTCTAGCGGGGCCGGGAGCTCCTACAATGAGCAGTTCTTC. Translating gives CASSSSSGAGSSYNEQFF. Drawing the rest from reference TRBV5-1 and TRBJ2-1, the complete variable domain is KAGVTQTPRYLIKTRGQQVTLSCSPISGHRSVSWYQQTPGQGLQFLFEYFSETQRNKGNFPGRFSGRQFSNSRSEMNVSTLELGDSALYLCASSSSSGAGSSYNEQFFGPGTRLTVL.

V gene TRBV6-5 combines with J gene TRBJ2-7, with D possibly matching TRBD1 (6 bases). This CDR3 is 16 amino acids long. V gave up 2 bases and J gave up 3 bases, with 17 bases separating them. Germline V CDR1 and CDR2: MNHEY, SVGAGI. In DNA form, the CDR3 reads TGTGCCAGCAGTTACCAGTACAGGGCCGGCCTCTACGAGCAGTACTTC. Translation: CASSYQYRAGLYEQYF.

The chain is built from TRBV28 and TRBJ1-4, with D perhaps matching TRBD1 (6 bases). CDR1 and CDR2 from the germline V gene are MDHEN and SYDVKM. The CDR3 has 16 residues. V was cut by 6 bases and J by 0 bases, with 14 bases left in between. The CDR3 sequence is CASSPGAKPTNEKLFF. The CDR3 DNA reads TGTGCCAGCAGCCCAGGGGCCAAACCAACTAATGAAAAACTGTTTTTT.

This rearrangement joins TRBV28 to TRBJ2-7; TRBD1 matches 12 bases. The CDR3 has 16 amino acids. CDR1 and CDR2 from the germline V gene are MDHEN and SYDVKM. Trimming removed 3 bases from V and 3 bases from J; junction bases left unmatched: 6. CDR3 in amino acids: CASSFTGTGGRYEQYF. In DNA, the CDR3 is TGTGCCAGCAGTTTTACCGGGACAGGGGGCCGCTACGAGCAGTACTTC.

The gene calls are TRBV18 and TRBJ1-1; TRBD1 is a possible D gene (6 bases). Between the trimmed V and J ends, which lost 4 bases and 0 bases, there was a span of 15 bases. Germline V gene data show CDR1 as KGHSH and CDR2 as LQKENI. The CDR3 consists of 16 residues. The CDR3 region has the DNA TGTGCCAGCTCACTTCCCGGAGCAGGGGTGAACACTGAAGCTTTCTTT. This translates into CASSLPGAGVNTEAFF.

The rearrangement uses TRBV6-5 and TRBJ1-2, with D hard to call. V gave up 1 base and J gave up 3 bases, with 9 bases separating them. CDR3 length: 14 amino acids. Germline V CDR1 and CDR2: MNHEY, SVGAGI. CDR3 DNA: TGTGCCAGCAGTTACTTCGGGGAGGACTATGGCTACACCTTC. This sequence encodes CASSYFGEDYGYTF.

This clone appeared a single time. The gene calls are TRBV27 and TRBJ1-5, with 7 bases fitting TRBD1. Germline V gene sequence: CDR1 MNHEY, CDR2 SMNVEV (reference sequence). The CDR3 sequence is 15 residues long. V was pared by 3 bases and J by 3 bases, with 5 bases of the junction left unmatched. CDR3 region: CASSFGTDLNQPQHF. CDR3 bases: TGTGCCAGCAGTTTTGGGACAGACCTCAATCAGCCCCAGCATTTT.

V and J are TRBV7-2 and TRBJ2-3; TRBD2 might be the D (7 bases). The germline V and J ends were trimmed by 1 base and 4 bases, with 15 bases remaining between them. Germline V gives CDR1 SGHTA, CDR2 FQGNSA. This CDR3 region has 16 residues. The CDR3 region has the DNA TGTGCCAGCAGCTTAGTTTGGGGGGGCGGTCCAGATACGCAGTATTTT. Amino acids: CASSLVWGGGPDTQYF.